This T cell receptor (beta chain) was found in a study of response to subunit inactivated influenza vaccine. Whole-study results and caveats: Each seasonal flu vaccination may recruit only limited new T cells, authors suggested.

This clonotype has ten or more counts. The antigen remains unidentified. Looked up from germline, CDR1 is LGHNA and CDR2 is YNFKEQ. The V gene end was trimmed by 0 bases and the J gene end by 2 bases; junction bases not matched to a gene: 24. The CDR3 is made up of 23 amino acids. TCRdb redid the calling of the RT-PCR reads with MiXCR, one entry per CDR3 protein. This sample yields 400,000 to 550,000 distinct CDR3 sequences, of which 25% are seen a single time; about 1.9% belongs to the top ten. This sequence was found in a man aged 45-65 years who received an inactivated influenza vaccine. The sample was CD4+ T cells sorted from PBMCs, taken around 5 days after vaccination. The J gene is TRBJ2-3, the V gene TRBV4-2; TRBD2 matches 9 bases. The CDR3 here is CASSQEPSGGRRGPSGSTDTQYF. The DNA of the CDR3 is TGTGCCAGCAGCCAAGAGCCCAGCGGGGGGCGCCGAGGGCCCTCGGGATCCACAGATACGCAGTATTTT.